Each of the 5 T cell receptor beta chains below was sequenced from the same sample in a study of vaccination and CD4 T cells after COVID-19. Regarding treatment: 10-day PBMC culture with coronavirus spike peptide pools or control peptides (ViraFEST assay). The Oncomine TCR Beta short-read assay sequenced DNA from cultured CD4+ T cells. TCRdb passed the PCR reads through MiXCR, listing each CDR3 protein once. Of some 14,000 distinct CDR3 sequences in the sample, about 60% were seen once. No antigen has been identified for these receptors. The specimen was CD4+ T cells from blood, cultured in vitro. These receptors all come from a human donor who had recovered from COVID-19.

This clonotype was found a few times. J is TRBJ1-5 and V is TRBV7-2, with D perhaps TRBD1 (5 bases). The CDR3 runs to 16 residues. Trimming shortened V by 5 bases and J by 8 bases, and 22 bases separated the two germline ends. Germline CDR1 SGHTA, CDR2 FQGNSA. This CDR3 reads CASSRPTGTRGEPQHF. DNA for the CDR3: TGTGCCAGCAGCCGTCCGACCGGGACCCGGGGAGAGCCCCAGCATTTT.

The chain links TRBV30 to TRBJ1-2; D remains unclear. The V gene lost 0 bases and the J gene lost 10 bases, with 12 bases spanning the gap. CDR1 and CDR2 from the germline V gene are GTSNPN and SVGIG (reference sequence). The CDR3 sequence is 12 residues long. The CDR3 spells CAWSVTAWSYTF. The CDR3, as DNA: TGTGCCTGGAGTGTAACGGCCTGGTCCTACACCTTC.

The chain has TRBV5-1 and TRBJ2-3; the match to TRBD2 covers 11 bases. Germline CDR1 and CDR2: SGHRS and YFSETQ. CDR3 length equals 15 residues. J gave up 3 bases and V 4 bases, and 4 bases lay outside the gene matches. Written as DNA, the CDR3 is TGCGCCAGCAGCGATGGGACTAGCGGTACAGATACGCAGTATTTT. Protein: CASSDGTSGTDTQYF. Filled out from reference TRBV5-1 and TRBJ2-3, the complete variable domain reads KAGVTQTPRYLIKTRGQQVTLSCSPISGHRSVSWYQQTPGQGLQFLFEYFSETQRNKGNFPGRFSGRQFSNSRSEMNVSTLELGDSALYLCASSDGTSGTDTQYFGPGTRLTVL.

This rearrangement joins TRBV2 to TRBJ1-2; 9 bases line up with TRBD1. Trimming took 7 bases from V and 6 from J; bases not matched to a gene: 3. The CDR3 sequence is 12 residues long. The germline gives CDR1 SNHLY, CDR2 FYNNEI. Here the CDR3 reads CASNRDRDGYTF. The CDR3, as DNA: TGTGCCAGCAACAGGGACAGGGATGGCTACACCTTC.

The chain couples TRBV7-9 to TRBJ2-1; 9 nucleotides line up with TRBD2. This CDR3 is built from 14 residues. The junction had 6 bases not matched to a gene; V was cut back by 3 bases and J by 9 bases. The V gene's germline CDR1 is SEHNR and CDR2 FQNEAQ (reference sequence). CDR3 DNA: TGTGCCAGCAGCTTTAGCGGGAGTTCGAGTGAGCAGTTCTTC. Translated, it gives CASSFSGSSSEQFF.